This T cell receptor (beta chain) was found in a study of T cells after yellow fever vaccination. Germline values: CDR1 SGHTA, CDR2 FQGNSA. Trimming removed 5 bases from V and 5 bases from J, with 10 bases in between. The CDR3 runs to 13 residues. TCRdb processed the 5' RACE reads anew with MiXCR; each CDR3 protein has one entry. The sample shows more than 300,000 distinct CDR3 sequences, roughly 4.3% of them seen only once. This clonotype was sampled from a man younger than 35 who received the YFV17D yellow fever vaccine. The chain is built from TRBV7-2 and TRBJ1-5; D uncertain. Sequencing used PBMCs, obtained 15 days after the yellow fever booster vaccination. The CDR3 loop reads CASSLRRDQPQHF. CDR3 DNA: TGTGCCAGCAGCCTCAGGAGGGATCAGCCCCAGCATTTT.